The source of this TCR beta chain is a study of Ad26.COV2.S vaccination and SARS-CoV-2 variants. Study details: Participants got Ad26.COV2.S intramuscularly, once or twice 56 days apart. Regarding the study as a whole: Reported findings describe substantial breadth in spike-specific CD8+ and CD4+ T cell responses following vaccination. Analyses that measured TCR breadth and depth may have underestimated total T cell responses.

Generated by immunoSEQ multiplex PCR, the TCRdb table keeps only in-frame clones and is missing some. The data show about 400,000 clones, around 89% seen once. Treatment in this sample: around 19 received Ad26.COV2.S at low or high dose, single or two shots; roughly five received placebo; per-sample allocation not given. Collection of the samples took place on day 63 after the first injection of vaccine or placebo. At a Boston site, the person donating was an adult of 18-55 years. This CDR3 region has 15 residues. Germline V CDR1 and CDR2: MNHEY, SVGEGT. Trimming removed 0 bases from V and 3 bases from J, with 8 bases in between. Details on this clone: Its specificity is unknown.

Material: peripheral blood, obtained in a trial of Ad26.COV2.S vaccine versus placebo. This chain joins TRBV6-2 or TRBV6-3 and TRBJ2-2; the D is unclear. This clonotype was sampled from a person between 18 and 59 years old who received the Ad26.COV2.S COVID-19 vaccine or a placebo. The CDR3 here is CASSYSGSYTGELFF. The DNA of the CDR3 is TGTGCCAGCAGTTACTCGGGAAGTTACACCGGGGAGCTGTTTTTT.